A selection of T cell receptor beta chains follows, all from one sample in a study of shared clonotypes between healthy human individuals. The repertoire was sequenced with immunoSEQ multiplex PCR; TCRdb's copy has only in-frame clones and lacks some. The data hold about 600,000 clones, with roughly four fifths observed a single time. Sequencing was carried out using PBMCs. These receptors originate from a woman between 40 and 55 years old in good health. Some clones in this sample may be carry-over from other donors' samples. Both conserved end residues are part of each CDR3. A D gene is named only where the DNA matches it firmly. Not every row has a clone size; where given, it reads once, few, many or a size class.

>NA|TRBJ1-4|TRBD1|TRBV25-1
TGTGCCAGCAGTCGACAGGGAGGTAATGAAAAACTGTTTTTT
CASSRQGGNEKLFF
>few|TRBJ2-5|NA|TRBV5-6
TGTGCCAGCAGCTTGAACCCAGAGACCCAGTACTTC
CASSLNPETQYF
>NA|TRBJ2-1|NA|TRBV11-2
TGTGCCAGCAGCTTGGGCTTTAGCAGTACAAATGAGCAGTTCTTC
CASSLGFSSTNEQFF
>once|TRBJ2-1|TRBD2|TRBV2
TGTGCCAGCCACTGGACTAGCGGGATTTTCGATGAGCAGTTCTTC
CASHWTSGIFDEQFF
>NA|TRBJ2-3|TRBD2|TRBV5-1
TGCGCCAGCAGCGTGGAGGGAGGGGCAGATACGCAGTATTTT
CASSVEGGADTQYF
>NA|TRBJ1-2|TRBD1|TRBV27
TGTGCCAGCAGTCTCAGCCGACAGGGGGCGGGGTATGGCTACACCTTC
CASSLSRQGAGYGYTF
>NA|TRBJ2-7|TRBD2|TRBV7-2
TGTGCCAGCAGCTTAGTCGTAGCGGGAGGTGGCGAGCAGTACTTC
CASSLVVAGGGEQYF
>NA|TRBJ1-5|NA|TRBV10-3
TGTGCCATCAGTGAGTCCGTCGATCAGCCCCAGCATTTT
CAISESVDQPQHF
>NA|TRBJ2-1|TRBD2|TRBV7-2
TGTGCCAGCAGCGCCCGACTAGCGGGAGGCAATGAGCAGTTCTTC
CASSARLAGGNEQFF
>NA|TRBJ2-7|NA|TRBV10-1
TGCGCCAGCAGACCGACAGAAGTCGAGCAGTACTTC
CASRPTEVEQYF
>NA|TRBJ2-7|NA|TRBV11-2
TGTGCCAGCAGCTTAGGGCCCCCAGGGACTCGTGGAAGTTTC
CASSLGPPGTRGSF
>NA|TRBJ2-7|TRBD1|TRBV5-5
TGTGCCAGCAGCTTGGACGGGACAGGGCTCTACGAGCAGTACTTC
CASSLDGTGLYEQYF
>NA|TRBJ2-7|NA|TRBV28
TGTGCCAGCAGTTTCTCTGGGAGGGAGCAGTACTTC
CASSFSGREQYF
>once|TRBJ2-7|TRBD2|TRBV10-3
TGTGCCATCAGTCCAAACCCGACTAGCGGGAGGTTCCCTACCTACGAGCAGTACTTC
CAISPNPTSGRFPTYEQYF
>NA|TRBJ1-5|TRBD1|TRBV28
TGTGCCAGCTTAAAAGGGGGCCTCAGTCAGCCCCAGCATTTT
CASLKGGLSQPQHF
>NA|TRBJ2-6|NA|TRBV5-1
TGCGCCAGCAGCTTGACGGGTGGGGTTGGGGCCAACGTCCTGACTTTC
CASSLTGGVGANVLTF
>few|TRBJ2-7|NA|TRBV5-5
TGTGCCAGCAGCTTGGTGGGACATGGCACCTACGAGCAGTACTTC
CASSLVGHGTYEQYF
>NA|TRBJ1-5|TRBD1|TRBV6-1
TGTGCCAGCAATACAGGGGTGGATAGCAATCAGCCCCAGCATTTT
CASNTGVDSNQPQHF
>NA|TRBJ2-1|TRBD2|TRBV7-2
TGTGCCAGCAGCTACTTGGGAGGGACGGGGAATGAGCAGTTCTTC
CASSYLGGTGNEQFF
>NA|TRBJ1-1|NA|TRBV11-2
TGTGCCAGCAGCGACAATTATATGAACACTGAAGCTTTCTTT
CASSDNYMNTEAFF
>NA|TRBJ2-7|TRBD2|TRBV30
TGTGCCTGGAGTGTCCCGGGAGGGCCCTACGAGCAGTACTTC
CAWSVPGGPYEQYF
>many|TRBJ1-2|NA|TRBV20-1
TGCAGTGCCCGGAAGGACTATGGCTACACCTTC
CSARKDYGYTF
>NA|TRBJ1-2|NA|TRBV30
TGTGCCTGGAGTGAGACAGCTCTTAACTATGGCTACACCTTC
CAWSETALNYGYTF